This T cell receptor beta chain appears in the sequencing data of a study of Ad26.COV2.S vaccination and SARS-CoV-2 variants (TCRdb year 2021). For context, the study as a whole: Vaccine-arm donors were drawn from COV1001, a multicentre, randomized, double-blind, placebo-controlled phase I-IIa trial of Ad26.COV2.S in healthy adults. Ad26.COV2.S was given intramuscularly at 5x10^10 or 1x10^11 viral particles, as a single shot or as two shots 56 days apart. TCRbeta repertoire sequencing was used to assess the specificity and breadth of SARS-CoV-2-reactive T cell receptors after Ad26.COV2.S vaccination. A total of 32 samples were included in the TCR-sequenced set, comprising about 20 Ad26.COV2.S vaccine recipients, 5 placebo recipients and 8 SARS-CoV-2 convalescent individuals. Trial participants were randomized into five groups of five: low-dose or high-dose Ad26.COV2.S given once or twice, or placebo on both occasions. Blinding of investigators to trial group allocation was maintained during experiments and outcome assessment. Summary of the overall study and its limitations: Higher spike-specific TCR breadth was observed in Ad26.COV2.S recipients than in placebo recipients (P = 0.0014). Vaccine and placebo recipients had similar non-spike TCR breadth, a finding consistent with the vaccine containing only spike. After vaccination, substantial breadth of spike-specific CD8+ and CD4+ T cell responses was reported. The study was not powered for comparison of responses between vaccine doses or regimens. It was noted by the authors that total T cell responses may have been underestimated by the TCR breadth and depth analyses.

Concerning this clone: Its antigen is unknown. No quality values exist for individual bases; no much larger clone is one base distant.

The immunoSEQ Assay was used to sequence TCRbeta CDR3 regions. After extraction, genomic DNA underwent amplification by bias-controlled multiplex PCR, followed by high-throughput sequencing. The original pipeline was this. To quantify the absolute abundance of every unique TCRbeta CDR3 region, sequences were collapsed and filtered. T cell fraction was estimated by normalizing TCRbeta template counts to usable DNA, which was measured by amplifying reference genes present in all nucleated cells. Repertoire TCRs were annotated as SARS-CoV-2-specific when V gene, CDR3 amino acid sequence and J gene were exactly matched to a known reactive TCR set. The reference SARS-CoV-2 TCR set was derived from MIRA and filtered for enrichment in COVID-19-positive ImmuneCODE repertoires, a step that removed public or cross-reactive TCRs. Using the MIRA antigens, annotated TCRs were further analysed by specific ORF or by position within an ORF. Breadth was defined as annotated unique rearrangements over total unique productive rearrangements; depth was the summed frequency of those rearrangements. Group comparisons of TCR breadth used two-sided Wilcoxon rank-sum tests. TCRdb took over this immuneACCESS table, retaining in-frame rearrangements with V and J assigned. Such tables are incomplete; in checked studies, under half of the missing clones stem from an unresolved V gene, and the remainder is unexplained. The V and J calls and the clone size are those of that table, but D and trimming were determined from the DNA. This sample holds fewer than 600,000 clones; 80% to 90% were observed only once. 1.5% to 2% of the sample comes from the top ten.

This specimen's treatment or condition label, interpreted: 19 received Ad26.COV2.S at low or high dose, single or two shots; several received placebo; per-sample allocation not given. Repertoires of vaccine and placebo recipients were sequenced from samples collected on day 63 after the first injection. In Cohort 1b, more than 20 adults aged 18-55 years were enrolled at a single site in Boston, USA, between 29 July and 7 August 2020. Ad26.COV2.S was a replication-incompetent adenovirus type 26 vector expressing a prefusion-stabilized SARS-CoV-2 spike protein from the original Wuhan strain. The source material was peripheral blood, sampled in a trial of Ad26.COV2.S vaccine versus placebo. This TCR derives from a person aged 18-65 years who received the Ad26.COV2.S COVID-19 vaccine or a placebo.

This receptor carries the CDR3 CASSQVPGAAFF. Read as DNA, the sequence is TGTGCCAGCAGCCAAGTACCAGGGGCAGCTTTCTTT. The receptor chain draws on TRBV3-1 (or the pseudogene TRBV3-2) and TRBJ1-1; TRBD1 could be the D gene, as 6 bases match. Including cysteine and phenylalanine, the CDR3 has 12 amino acids. The sequence is cut down to CDR3 DNA, 36 bases in frame from base 1. Trimming removed 1 base from V and 10 bases from J, leaving 10 bases between the germline ends. The germline V gene (reference sequence) supplies CDR1 LGHDT and CDR2 YNNKEL.